The clone carrying this TCR beta chain was seen only a few times. Its antigen is currently unknown. The sample comes from a study of blood T cells in healthy people across ages. Study-level points and caveats: Diversity of TCR beta per million T cells declined in a roughly linear way with age. Unsorted PBMCs blocked a conclusive comparison of naive and antigen-experienced cells.

A second roughly 7 to 12 cycle PCR used barcoded and J-beta primers. TCRdb re-called the 5' RACE reads with MiXCR, one entry per CDR3 protein. Here the sample spans about 1.1 million distinct CDR3 sequences, 35% to 40% being singletons. Trimming removed 6 bases from V and 5 bases from J, with 19 bases in between. The germline gives CDR1 KGHSH, CDR2 LQKENI. The CDR3 consists of 15 residues. Isolation recovered at least 7 million PBMCs from every sample. The total RNA that was extracted per sample amounted to at least 5.5 micrograms. This TCR was sampled from a young man in good health. The V call is TRBV18, the J call TRBJ1-1, with D maybe TRBD1 (5 bases). The material sequenced was blood. CDR3 in amino acids: CASSEPRGKRTEAFF. CDR3 sequence (DNA): TGTGCCAGCTCCGAACCCCGGGGGAAGCGGACTGAAGCTTTCTTT.